Below, 21 T cell receptor beta chains from the same sample are listed, as sequenced in a study of blood T cell repertoires in COVID-19. Generated by immunoSEQ multiplex PCR, the TCRdb table keeps only in-frame clones and is missing some. The sample includes hundreds of thousands of clones, around nine tenths seen only once; the top ten take 1.5% to 2%. The sequenced sample was peripheral blood. The receptors here all came from a woman aged 55-69 years who had recovered from COVID-19.

The chain has TRBV12-3 or TRBV12-4 and TRBJ1-5, with 7 nucleotides matching TRBD1. The CDR3 sequence is 13 residues long. Trimming at V came to 4 bases and at J to 4 bases, leaving 1 base not matched to a gene. The CDR3 nucleotides are TGTGCCAGCAGTTGGGACAGTAATCAGCCCCAGCATTTT. It translates to CASSWDSNQPQHF.

The chain employs TRBV28 and TRBJ1-5; a weak D match, TRBD1 (5 bases). Trimming stripped 5 bases from V and 4 bases from J, with 9 bases between. Germline V gene sequence: CDR1 MDHEN, CDR2 SYDVKM. This CDR3 contains 13 residues. The CDR3 DNA is TGTGCCAGCAGTCCTTCAGGGAATCAGCCCCAGCATTTT. It specifies CASSPSGNQPQHF.

The chain is built from TRBV19 and TRBJ2-7, with D possibly being TRBD2 (6 bases). CDR1 and CDR2 (germline): LNHDA, SQIVND (reference sequence). The CDR3 is 16 amino acids. V was clipped by 4 bases and J by 0 bases, with 16 bases between them. The CDR3: CASSREWRGGSYEQYF. The CDR3 DNA reads TGTGCCAGTAGTAGGGAGTGGAGGGGCGGCTCCTACGAGCAGTACTTC.

This chain uses TRBV27 with TRBJ1-2; the match to TRBD1 covers 12 bases. The V and J ends lost 4 bases and 7 bases, in that order; junction bases with no gene match: 4. The germline CDR1 and CDR2 sequences are MNHEY and SMNVEV (reference sequence). This CDR3 comprises 14 residues. CDR3 DNA sequence: TGTGCCAGCAGTTGGGACAGGGGGCTTGGTGGCTACACCTTC. This sequence encodes CASSWDRGLGGYTF.

The gene calls are TRBV28 and TRBJ2-3; 13 bases map to TRBD2. Trimming at V came to 7 bases and at J to 2 bases, leaving 6 bases not matched to a gene. Germline V gives CDR1 MDHEN, CDR2 SYDVKM. CDR3 length: 16 amino acids. DNA of the CDR3: TGTGCCAGCATCACGACTAGCGGGGGGCCCACAGATACGCAGTATTTT. Translating gives CASITTSGGPTDTQYF.

Concerning this clone itself: A much larger clonotype is one base distant, so this may be a read error. The chain is built from TRBV6-2 or TRBV6-3 and TRBJ1-2; TRBD1 might be the D (5 bases). The CDR3 length is 12 residues. Trimming took 6 bases from V and 3 from J, leaving 8 bases between them. From germline, CDR1 is MNHEY and CDR2 SVGEGT. CDR3 bases: TGTGCCAGCAGCTCGGGGGACTATGGCTACACCTTC. Its translation is CASSSGDYGYTF.

The V call is TRBV2, the J call TRBJ2-7; 7 bases match TRBD1. CDR1 SNHLY and CDR2 FYNNEI come from the germline V gene. The CDR3 loop spans 16 amino acids. The ends lost 1 base at V and 0 bases at J; junction bases unmatched: 6. In DNA form, the CDR3 reads TGTGCCAGCAGTGAAGGGGGACAGCCCTACTCCTACGAGCAGTACTTC. Translating gives CASSEGGQPYSYEQYF.

The chain links TRBV7-2 to TRBJ1-4, with 8 bases that match TRBD1. From germline, CDR1 is SGHTA and CDR2 FQGNSA. The CDR3 contains 16 residues. J gave up 8 bases and V 5 bases, and 13 bases lay outside the gene matches. The CDR3 bases are TGTGCCAGCAGCATGGACAGGGCAGGGGTCAGAGAAAAACTGTTTTTT. It specifies CASSMDRAGVREKLFF.

This chain joins TRBV3-1 (or the pseudogene TRBV3-2) and TRBJ2-2, with a possible D match to TRBD2 (5 bases). CDR1 and CDR2 from the germline V gene are LGHDT and YNNKEL (reference sequence). V lost 4 bases and J lost 2, with 14 bases in between. CDR3 length: 16 amino acids. The CDR3 DNA follows: TGTGCCAGCAGCCTCTTTCGGGGAACAAACACCGGGGAGCTGTTTTTT. Amino acid sequence: CASSLFRGTNTGELFF.

The J gene is TRBJ2-2, the V gene TRBV5-1; 7 nucleotides align to TRBD1. CDR3 length equals 15 residues. After removal of 2 bases from V and 3 bases from J, the junction contained 4 bases not matched to a gene. Germline values: CDR1 SGHRS, CDR2 YFSETQ. CDR3 amino acids: CASSLDREYTGELFF. The CDR3, as DNA: TGCGCCAGCAGCTTAGACAGGGAATACACCGGGGAGCTGTTTTTT.

This chain's CDR3 is CTSSQDPVSDTQYF. In DNA form, the CDR3 reads TGCACCAGCAGCCAAGATCCCGTTTCCGATACGCAGTATTTT. The V gene is TRBV1, the J gene TRBJ2-3; the DNA was not compared with TRBD2, the D call given in the table. TRBV1 is a documented pseudogene. This CDR3 has 14 residues.

CDR3 protein: CASSPDSIDRGLVYEQYF. The CDR3 nucleotides are TGTGCCAGCAGCCCAGACTCCATTGACAGGGGCCTTGTCTACGAGCAGTACTTC. J is TRBJ2-7 and V is TRBV4-2; 8 bases are shared with TRBD1. This CDR3 has 18 residues. V was clipped by 4 bases and J by 3 bases; unmatched bases: 17. CDR1 is LGHNA, CDR2 YNFKEQ, per germline.

This chain links TRBV11-2 with TRBJ1-2, with no clear D. Germline V CDR1 and CDR2: SGHAT, FQNNGV. Trimming removed 3 bases from V and 3 bases from J, with 5 bases in between. This CDR3 has 12 residues. CDR3 in amino acids: CASSLGYYGYTF. CDR3 DNA: TGTGCCAGCAGCTTGGGCTACTATGGCTACACCTTC. Full variable domain (missing parts from reference TRBV11-2 and TRBJ1-2): EAGVAQSPRYKIIEKRQSVAFWCNPISGHATLYWYQQILGQGPKLLIQFQNNGVVDDSQLPKDRFSAERLKGVDSTLKIQPAKLEDSAVYLCASSLGYYGYTFGSGTRLTVV.

The rearrangement joins TRBV29-1 to TRBJ1-2; 9 bases agree with TRBD1. Germline CDR1 reads SQVTM; CDR2 reads ANQGSEA. The CDR3 spans 12 residues. Trimming at V came to 7 bases and at J to 4 bases, leaving 4 bases not matched to a gene. The CDR3 here is CSGRTGAYGYTF. CDR3 bases: TGCAGCGGGCGGACAGGGGCCTATGGCTACACCTTC.

V gene TRBV6-2 or TRBV6-3 combines with J gene TRBJ2-2, with 10 bases fitting TRBD2. After removal of 1 base from V and 6 bases from J, the junction contained 2 bases not matched to a gene. CDR1 is MNHEY and CDR2 is SVGEGT in the germline V gene. The CDR3 covers 15 residues. The CDR3 region is CASSYLGLAAGELFF. CDR3 sequence (DNA): TGTGCCAGCAGTTACTTAGGACTAGCGGCCGGGGAGCTGTTTTTT.

V and J are TRBV15 and TRBJ1-1; TRBD1 matches 9 bases. CDR1 and CDR2 (germline): LNHNV, YYDKDF (reference sequence). This CDR3 is built from 15 residues. The J segment lost 5 bases and the V segment lost 1 base, leaving 5 bases of the junction unmatched. This chain's CDR3 is CATSRGNRGPTEAFF. Written as DNA, the CDR3 is TGTGCCACCAGCAGAGGAAACAGGGGGCCGACTGAAGCTTTCTTT. Full variable domain (rest looked up from reference TRBV15 and TRBJ1-1): DAMVIQNPRYQVTQFGKPVTLSCSQTLNHNVMYWYQQKSSQAPKLLFHYYDKDFNNEADTPDNFQSRRPNTSFCFLDIRSPGLGDTAMYLCATSRGNRGPTEAFFGQGTRLTVV.

This clone is a singleton in its sample. The genes are TRBV11-2 and TRBJ2-4; D is possibly TRBD2 (6 bases). Per germline, CDR1 SGHAT and CDR2 FQNNGV. Trimming left V 0 bases short and J 7 bases short, with 19 bases between. This CDR3 comprises 17 residues. The CDR3 region is CASSLDWEAISRNIQYF. The CDR3 DNA reads TGTGCCAGCAGCTTAGATTGGGAGGCGATTAGCAGGAACATTCAGTACTTC.

The rearrangement joins TRBV29-1 to TRBJ2-3, with D possibly TRBD2 on 6 matching bases. Trimming stripped 4 bases from V and 2 bases from J, with 10 bases between. Germline assignment: CDR1 SQVTM and CDR2 ANQGSEA. The length of the CDR3 is 13 residues. The CDR3: CSVAGTDTDTQYF. The CDR3 DNA sequence: TGCAGCGTTGCCGGGACTGACACAGATACGCAGTATTTT.

This clone was observed many times. This sequence joins TRBV28 and TRBJ1-4; perhaps TRBD1 as D (5 bases). V was clipped by 1 base and J by 8 bases, with 8 bases between them. The CDR3 sequence is 13 residues long. Germline-derived CDR1 and CDR2 are MDHEN and SYDVKM. In DNA, the CDR3 is TGTGCCAGCAGTTTATTAAGGGGAGAAAAACTGTTTTTT. It is translated as CASSLLRGEKLFF.

The rearrangement joins TRBV6-5 to TRBJ2-3; D possibly corresponds to TRBD1 (6 bases). The CDR3 runs to 13 residues. V was trimmed by 8 bases and J by 6 bases, leaving 15 bases between them. Germline-derived CDR1 and CDR2 are MNHEY and SVGAGI. CDR3 nucleotides: TGTGCCAGCCATTTGGGGGCCGCCGATACGCAGTATTTT. Amino acid sequence: CASHLGAADTQYF.

The chain links TRBV27 to TRBJ2-1; perhaps TRBD1 as D (6 bases). Per the germline V gene, CDR1 is MNHEY and CDR2 is SMNVEV (reference sequence). The CDR3 is 17 amino acids. The V end was cut by 5 bases, the J end by 4 bases, with 21 bases between. CDR3 amino acids: CASSPLKLTGRYNEQFF. Written as DNA, the CDR3 is TGTGCCAGCAGTCCTTTAAAACTGACAGGCCGATACAATGAGCAGTTCTTC.